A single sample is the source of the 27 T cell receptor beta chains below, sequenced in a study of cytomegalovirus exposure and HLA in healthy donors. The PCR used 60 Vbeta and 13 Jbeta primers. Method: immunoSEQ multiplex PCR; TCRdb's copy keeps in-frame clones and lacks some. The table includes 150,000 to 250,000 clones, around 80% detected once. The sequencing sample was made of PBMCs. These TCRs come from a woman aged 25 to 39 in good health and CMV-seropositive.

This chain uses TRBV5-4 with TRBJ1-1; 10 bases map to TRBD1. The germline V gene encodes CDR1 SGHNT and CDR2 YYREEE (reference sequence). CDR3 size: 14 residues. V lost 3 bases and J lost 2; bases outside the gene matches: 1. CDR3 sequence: CASSWDRGNTEAFF. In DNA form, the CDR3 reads TGTGCCAGCAGCTGGGACAGGGGTAACACTGAAGCTTTCTTT.

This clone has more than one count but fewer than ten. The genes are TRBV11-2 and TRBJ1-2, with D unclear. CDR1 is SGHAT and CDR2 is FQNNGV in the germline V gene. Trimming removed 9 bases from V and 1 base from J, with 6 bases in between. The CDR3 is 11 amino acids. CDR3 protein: CASRVNYGYTF. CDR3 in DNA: TGTGCCAGTCGGGTTAACTATGGCTACACCTTC.

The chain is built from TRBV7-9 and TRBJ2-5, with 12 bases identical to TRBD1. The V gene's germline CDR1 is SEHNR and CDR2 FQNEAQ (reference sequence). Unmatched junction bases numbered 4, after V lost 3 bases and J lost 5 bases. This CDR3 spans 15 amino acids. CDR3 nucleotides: TGTGCCAGCAGCTTGTTGGGACAGGGGGCGGAGACCCAGTACTTC. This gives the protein CASSLLGQGAETQYF.

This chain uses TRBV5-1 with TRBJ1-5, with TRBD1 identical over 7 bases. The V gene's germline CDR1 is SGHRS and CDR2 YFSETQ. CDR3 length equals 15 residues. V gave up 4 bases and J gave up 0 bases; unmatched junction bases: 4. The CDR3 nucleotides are TGCGCCAGCAGCACCACAGGGGATAGCAATCAGCCCCAGCATTTT. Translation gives CASSTTGDSNQPQHF. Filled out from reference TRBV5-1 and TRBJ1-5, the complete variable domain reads KAGVTQTPRYLIKTRGQQVTLSCSPISGHRSVSWYQQTPGQGLQFLFEYFSETQRNKGNFPGRFSGRQFSNSRSEMNVSTLELGDSALYLCASSTTGDSNQPQHFGDGTRLSIL.

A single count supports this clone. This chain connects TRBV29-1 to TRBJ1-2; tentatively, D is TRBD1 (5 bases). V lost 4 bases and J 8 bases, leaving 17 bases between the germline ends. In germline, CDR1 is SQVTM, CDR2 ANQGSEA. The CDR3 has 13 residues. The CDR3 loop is CSVGVRPWGGYTF. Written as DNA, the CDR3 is TGCAGCGTTGGAGTCAGGCCCTGGGGCGGCTACACCTTC.

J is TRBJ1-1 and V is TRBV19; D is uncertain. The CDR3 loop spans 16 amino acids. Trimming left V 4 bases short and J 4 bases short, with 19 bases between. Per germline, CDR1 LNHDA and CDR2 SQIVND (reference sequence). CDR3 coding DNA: TGTGCCAGTAGTAATCGCCGCGAGGGCTCGGGCACTGAAGCTTTCTTT. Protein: CASSNRREGSGTEAFF.

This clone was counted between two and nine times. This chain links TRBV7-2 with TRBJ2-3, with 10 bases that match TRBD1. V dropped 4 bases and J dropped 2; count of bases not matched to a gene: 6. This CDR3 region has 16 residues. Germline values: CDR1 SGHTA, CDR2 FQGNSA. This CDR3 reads CASSSGTGDPTDTQYF. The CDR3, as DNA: TGTGCCAGCAGCTCCGGGACAGGGGACCCCACAGATACGCAGTATTTT.

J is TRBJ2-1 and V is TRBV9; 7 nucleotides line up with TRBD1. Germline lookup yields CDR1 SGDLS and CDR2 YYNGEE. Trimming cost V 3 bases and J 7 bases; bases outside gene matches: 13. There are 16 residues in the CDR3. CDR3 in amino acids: CASSEVSRGQRNEQFF. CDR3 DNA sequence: TGTGCCAGCAGCGAAGTATCTAGGGGGCAGCGAAATGAGCAGTTCTTC.

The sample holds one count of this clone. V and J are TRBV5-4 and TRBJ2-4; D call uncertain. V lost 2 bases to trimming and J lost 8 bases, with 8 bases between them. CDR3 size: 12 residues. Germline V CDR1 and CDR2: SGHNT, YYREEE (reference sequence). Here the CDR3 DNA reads TGTGCCAGCAGCTTTAACGGAGACATTCAGTACTTC. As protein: CASSFNGDIQYF.

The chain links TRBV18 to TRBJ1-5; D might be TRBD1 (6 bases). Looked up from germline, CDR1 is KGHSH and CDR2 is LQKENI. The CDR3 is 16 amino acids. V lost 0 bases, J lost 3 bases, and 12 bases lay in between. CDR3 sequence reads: CASSPPETGFNQPQHF. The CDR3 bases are TGTGCCAGCTCACCACCGGAGACAGGCTTCAATCAGCCCCAGCATTTT.

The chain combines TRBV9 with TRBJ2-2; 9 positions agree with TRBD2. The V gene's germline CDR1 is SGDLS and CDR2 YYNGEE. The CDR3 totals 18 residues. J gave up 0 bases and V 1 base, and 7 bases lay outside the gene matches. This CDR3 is CASSVTPSGEANTGELFF. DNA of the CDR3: TGTGCCAGCAGCGTAACCCCTAGCGGGGAAGCGAACACCGGGGAGCTGTTTTTT.

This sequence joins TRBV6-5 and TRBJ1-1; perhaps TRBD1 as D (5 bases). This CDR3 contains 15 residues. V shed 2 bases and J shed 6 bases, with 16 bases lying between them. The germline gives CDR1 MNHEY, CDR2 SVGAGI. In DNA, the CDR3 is TGTGCCAGCAGTTACCTAAGAGCGTGGGGCGCTGAAGCTTTCTTT. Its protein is CASSYLRAWGAEAFF.

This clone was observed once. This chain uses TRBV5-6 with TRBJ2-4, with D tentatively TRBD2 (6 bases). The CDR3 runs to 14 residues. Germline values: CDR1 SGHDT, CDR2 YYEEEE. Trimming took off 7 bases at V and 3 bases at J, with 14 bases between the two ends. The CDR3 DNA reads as TGTGCCAGCGGACCTCTAGCGAACAAAAACATTCAGTACTTC. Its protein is CASGPLANKNIQYF.

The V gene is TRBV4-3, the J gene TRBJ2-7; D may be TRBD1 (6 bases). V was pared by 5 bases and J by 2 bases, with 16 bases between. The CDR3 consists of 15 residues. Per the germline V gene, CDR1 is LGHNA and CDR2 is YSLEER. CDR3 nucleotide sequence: TGCGCCAGCAGCTCGGACAGTGGGGACCCCTACGAGCAGTACTTC. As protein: CASSSDSGDPYEQYF.

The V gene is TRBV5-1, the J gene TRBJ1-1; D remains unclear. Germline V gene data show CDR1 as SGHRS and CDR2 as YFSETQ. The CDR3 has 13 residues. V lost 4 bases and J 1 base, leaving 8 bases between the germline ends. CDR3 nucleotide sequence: TGCGCCAGCAGCGTTTGGGCGAACACTGAAGCTTTCTTT. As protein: CASSVWANTEAFF.

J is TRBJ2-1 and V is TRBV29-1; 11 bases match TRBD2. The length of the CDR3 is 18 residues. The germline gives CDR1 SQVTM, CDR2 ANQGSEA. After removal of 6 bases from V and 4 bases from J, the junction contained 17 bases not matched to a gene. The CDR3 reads CSVEPGLAEEGVYNEQFF. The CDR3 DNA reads TGCAGCGTCGAGCCGGGACTAGCGGAGGAGGGGGTTTACAATGAGCAGTTCTTC.

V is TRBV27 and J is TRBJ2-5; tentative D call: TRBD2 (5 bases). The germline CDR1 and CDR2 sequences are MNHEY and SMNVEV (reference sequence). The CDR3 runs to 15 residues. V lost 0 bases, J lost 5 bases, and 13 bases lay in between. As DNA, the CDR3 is TGTGCCAGCAGTTTATCCAGGACTGTCAGCGAGACCCAGTACTTC. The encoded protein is CASSLSRTVSETQYF.

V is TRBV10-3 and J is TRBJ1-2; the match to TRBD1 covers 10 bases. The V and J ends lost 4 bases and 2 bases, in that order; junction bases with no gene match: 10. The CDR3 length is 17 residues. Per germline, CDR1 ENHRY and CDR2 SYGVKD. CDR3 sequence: CAISVRLGQGLNYGYTF. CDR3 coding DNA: TGTGCCATCAGTGTGAGACTGGGACAGGGGTTGAACTATGGCTACACCTTC.

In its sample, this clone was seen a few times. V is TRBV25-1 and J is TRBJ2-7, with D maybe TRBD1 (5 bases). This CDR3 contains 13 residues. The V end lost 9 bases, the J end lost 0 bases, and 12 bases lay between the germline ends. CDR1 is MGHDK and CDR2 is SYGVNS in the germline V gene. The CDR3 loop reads CASTTDTSYEQYF. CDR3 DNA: TGTGCCAGTACAACGGACACCTCCTACGAGCAGTACTTC.

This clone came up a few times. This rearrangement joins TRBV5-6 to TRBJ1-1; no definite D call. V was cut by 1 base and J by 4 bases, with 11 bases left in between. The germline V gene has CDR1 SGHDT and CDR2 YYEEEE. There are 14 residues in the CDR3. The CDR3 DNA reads TGTGCCAGCAGCTTGTCTGTCGCGGGCACTGAAGCTTTCTTT. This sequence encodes CASSLSVAGTEAFF. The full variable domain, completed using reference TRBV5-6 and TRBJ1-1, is DAGVTQSPTHLIKTRGQQVTLRCSPKSGHDTVSWYQQALGQGPQFIFQYYEEEERQRGNFPDRFSGHQFPNYSSELNVNALLLGDSALYLCASSLSVAGTEAFFGQGTRLTVV.

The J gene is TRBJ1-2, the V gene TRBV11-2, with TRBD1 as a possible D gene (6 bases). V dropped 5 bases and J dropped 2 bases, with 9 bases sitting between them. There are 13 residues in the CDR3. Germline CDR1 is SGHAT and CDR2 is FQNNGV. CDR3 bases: TGTGCCAGCAGCCAGGGGCGAAACTATGGCTACACCTTC. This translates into CASSQGRNYGYTF.

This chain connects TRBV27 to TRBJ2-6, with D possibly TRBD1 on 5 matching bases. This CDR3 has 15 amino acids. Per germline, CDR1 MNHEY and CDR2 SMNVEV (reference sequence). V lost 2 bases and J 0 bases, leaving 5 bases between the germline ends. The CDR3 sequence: CASSLGASGANVLTF. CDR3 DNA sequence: TGTGCCAGCAGTTTAGGGGCCTCTGGGGCCAACGTCCTGACTTTC.

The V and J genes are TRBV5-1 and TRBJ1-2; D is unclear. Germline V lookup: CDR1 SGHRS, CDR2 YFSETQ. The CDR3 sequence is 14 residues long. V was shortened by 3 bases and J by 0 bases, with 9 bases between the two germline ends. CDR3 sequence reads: CASSYTGTNYGYTF. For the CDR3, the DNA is TGCGCCAGCAGCTATACCGGGACTAACTATGGCTACACCTTC.

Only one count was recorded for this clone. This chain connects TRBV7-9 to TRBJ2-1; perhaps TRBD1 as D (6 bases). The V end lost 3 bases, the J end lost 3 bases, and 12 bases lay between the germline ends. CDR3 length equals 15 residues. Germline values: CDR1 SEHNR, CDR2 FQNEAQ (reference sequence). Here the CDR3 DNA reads TGTGCCAGCAGCTTCAGGGGCGCCTACTACAATGAGCAGTTCTTC. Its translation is CASSFRGAYYNEQFF.

In DNA form, the CDR3 reads TGCGCCAGCAGCCAAGATAAGTGGGCGGGGCGAGGTGAAAAACTGTTTTTT. Translating gives CASSQDKWAGRGEKLFF. The chain combines TRBV4-1 with TRBJ1-4; a possible D gene is TRBD1 (5 bases). This CDR3 is 17 amino acids long. Looked up from germline, CDR1 is MGHRA and CDR2 is YSYEKL. Trimming stripped 0 bases from V and 7 bases from J, with 18 bases between.

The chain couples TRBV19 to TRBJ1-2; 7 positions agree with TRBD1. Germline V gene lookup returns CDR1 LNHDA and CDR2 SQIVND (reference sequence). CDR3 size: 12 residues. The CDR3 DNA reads TGTAAGGTCGGGACAGAAGCCTATGGCTACACCTTC. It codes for CKVGTEAYGYTF.

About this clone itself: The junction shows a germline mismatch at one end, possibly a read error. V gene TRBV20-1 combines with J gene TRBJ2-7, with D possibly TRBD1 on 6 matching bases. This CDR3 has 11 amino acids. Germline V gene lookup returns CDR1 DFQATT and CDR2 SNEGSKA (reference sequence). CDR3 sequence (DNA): TGCAGTGCTCAGAGGACAGAGATTCAGGTCTTC. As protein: CSAQRTEIQVF.